The clone carrying this T cell receptor (beta chain) has more than one count but fewer than ten. Its antigen is undetermined. The data stem from a study of cytotoxic CD8 clonotypes in ibrutinib-treated CLL. The method was immunoSEQ multiplex PCR; TCRdb's version includes in-frame clones alone and lacks a portion of them. Here the sample spans 250,000 or so clones, roughly 70% being singletons. Study-wide points: The study found public clonotypes uncommon, contracting or stable on treatment. At ibrutinib response, clonality increased, and at progression it declined back toward baseline.

The trim removed 0 bases at V and 3 bases at J, leaving 3 bases unmatched. This CDR3 has 15 amino acids. CDR1 and CDR2 from the germline V gene are LGHNA and YNFKEQ. The material sequenced was PBMCs, taken after 24 months of ibrutinib treatment. The rearrangement uses TRBV4-2 and TRBJ1-2, with 8 nucleotides matching TRBD1. This receptor was identified in a human donor with chronic lymphocytic leukemia. DNA for the CDR3: TGTGCCAGCAGCCAAGACCCGGACAGGGACTATGGCTACACCTTC. Its protein is CASSQDPDRDYGYTF.